These 22 T cell receptor beta chains were all obtained from the same sample, sequenced in a study of cytomegalovirus exposure and HLA in healthy donors. In the PCR, 60 Vbeta and 13 Jbeta primers were used. TCRdb's copy holds only in-frame clones and misses some; the assay was immunoSEQ multiplex PCR. Of some 200,000 clones in the sample, 80% to 85% were seen once. Source material: PBMCs. These receptor sequences come from a young woman in good health and CMV-seronegative.

The chain carries TRBV6-5 and TRBJ2-5, with 7 bases aligning to TRBD2. The better agreement between TRBJ2-7 and the DNA end casts doubt on the J call. The germline V gene encodes CDR1 MNHEY and CDR2 SVGAGI. This CDR3 region has 13 residues. CDR3 sequence: CASAGLPYYEQYF. The CDR3 nucleotides are TGTGCCAGCGCGGGACTACCCTACTACGAGCAGTACTTC.

This chain connects TRBV19 to TRBJ2-2; 8 positions agree with TRBD2. Looked up from germline, CDR1 is LNHDA and CDR2 is SQIVND (reference sequence). The ends lost 6 bases at V and 3 bases at J; junction bases unmatched: 18. CDR3 size: 19 residues. CDR3 nucleotides: TGTGCCAGTAGACGATGGTCCGGGAGGGGAATAGGTTACACCGGGGAGCTGTTTTTT. Its protein product is CASRRWSGRGIGYTGELFF.

The V call is TRBV10-3, the J call TRBJ1-1, with 8 bases identical to TRBD1. Germline assignment: CDR1 ENHRY and CDR2 SYGVKD. Unmatched junction bases numbered 19, after V lost 4 bases and J lost 3 bases. CDR3 size: 19 residues. In DNA, the CDR3 is TGTGCCATCAGTGGCCCGACGGGATTGGGGACAGGTTGGGACACTGAAGCTTTCTTT. Residues: CAISGPTGLGTGWDTEAFF.

CDR3 residues: CASSLAGQVYGYTF. The CDR3 nucleotides are TGTGCCAGCAGCTTAGCGGGACAGGTCTATGGCTACACCTTC. The chain uses TRBV7-9 and TRBJ1-2; TRBD1 matches 8 bases. Losses at the gene ends were 0 bases for V and 4 bases for J; bases not matched to a gene: 1. CDR1 is SEHNR, CDR2 FQNEAQ, per germline (reference sequence). The length of the CDR3 is 14 residues.

This chain joins TRBV6-5 and TRBJ2-7; TRBD1 matches 10 bases. Germline-derived CDR1 and CDR2 are MNHEY and SVGAGI. The CDR3 spans 14 residues. V was pared by 2 bases and J by 4 bases, with 2 bases of the junction left unmatched. Here the CDR3 reads CASSYPGQGYEQYF. CDR3 DNA sequence: TGTGCCAGCAGTTACCCGGGACAGGGGTACGAGCAGTACTTC.

This chain joins TRBV5-1 and TRBJ1-2; TRBD1 matches 7 bases. The length of the CDR3 is 16 residues. Germline V CDR1 and CDR2: SGHRS, YFSETQ. The V and J ends lost 1 base and 2 bases, in that order; junction bases with no gene match: 8. The CDR3 nucleotides read TGCGCCAGCAGCTTGCTCGTAGGACAGGCGAACTATGGCTACACCTTC. This sequence encodes CASSLLVGQANYGYTF.

This clone has only one observation. This chain uses TRBV25-1 with TRBJ1-3, with D possibly being TRBD1 (6 bases). Trimming took 9 bases from V and 4 from J, leaving 13 bases between them. Germline V CDR1 and CDR2: MGHDK, SYGVNS. The CDR3 runs 13 residues. The CDR3 reads CASVQGAGNTIYF. The CDR3, as DNA: TGTGCCAGTGTACAGGGTGCAGGAAACACCATATATTTT.

The gene calls are TRBV19 and TRBJ2-7; the D is unclear. Germline V gene data show CDR1 as LNHDA and CDR2 as SQIVND (reference sequence). The CDR3 has 13 amino acids. The V gene lost 5 bases and the J gene lost 6 bases, with 14 bases spanning the gap. CDR3 in amino acids: CASSREVVGEQYF. The CDR3 DNA reads as TGTGCCAGTAGTCGCGAGGTGGTCGGCGAGCAGTACTTC.

V is TRBV27 and J is TRBJ2-1; 9 bases map to TRBD2. V lost 4 bases, J lost 6 bases, and 7 bases stayed unmatched. CDR1 MNHEY and CDR2 SMNVEV come from the germline V gene (reference sequence). The CDR3 covers 15 residues. CDR3 amino acids: CASSYILAGFNEQFF. Written as DNA, the CDR3 is TGTGCCAGCAGTTATATCCTAGCGGGATTCAATGAGCAGTTCTTC.

The chain joins TRBV19 to TRBJ2-7; D unclear. Trimming took 1 base from V and 7 from J, leaving 17 bases between them. CDR3 length: 15 amino acids. The V gene's germline CDR1 is LNHDA and CDR2 SQIVND (reference sequence). The CDR3 here is CASSIGGGPLVEQYF. The CDR3, as DNA: TGTGCCAGTAGTATAGGAGGCGGTCCTCTGGTAGAGCAGTACTTC.

The chain employs TRBV10-3 and TRBJ2-1; the match to TRBD1 covers 7 bases. The CDR3 runs 13 residues. The germline CDR1 and CDR2 sequences are ENHRY and SYGVKD. V lost 7 bases, J lost 5 bases, and 5 bases stayed unmatched. The CDR3 DNA reads TGTGCCATCACTTGGGACAGCGACAATGAGCAGTTCTTC. Residues: CAITWDSDNEQFF.

V and J are TRBV7-2 and TRBJ2-3; a possible D gene is TRBD2 (6 bases). V lost 5 bases, J lost 3 bases, and 15 bases lay in between. This CDR3 comprises 15 residues. The germline V gene encodes CDR1 SGHTA and CDR2 FQGNSA. Here the CDR3 reads CASSLQAGPTDTQYF. As DNA, the CDR3 is TGTGCCAGCAGCCTCCAAGCGGGCCCGACAGATACGCAGTATTTT.

This chain joins TRBV21-1 and TRBJ1-5; the DNA was not used to check the table's D call, TRBD1. TRBV21-1 corresponds to a pseudogene. The CDR3 has 14 residues. The CDR3 reads CASSKIAGNQPQHF. CDR3 bases: TGTGCCAGCAGCAAAATAGCAGGGAATCAGCCCCAGCATTTT.

The chain employs TRBV6-1 and TRBJ1-2, with 8 positions matching TRBD1. This CDR3 has 15 amino acids. Germline V lookup: CDR1 MNHNS, CDR2 SASEGT. V trimming: 5 bases; J trimming: 5 bases; junction bases outside the gene matches: 10. CDR3 coding DNA: TGTGCCAGCAGTCCACCCGACAGGGGATTGTATGGCTACACCTTC. Encoded protein: CASSPPDRGLYGYTF.

The V and J genes are TRBV6-1 and TRBJ2-3; D remains ambiguous. Looked up from germline, CDR1 is MNHNS and CDR2 is SASEGT. Deletions cut 6 bases from V and 0 bases from J, with 13 bases between. This CDR3 is built from 15 residues. The CDR3 DNA reads as TGTGCCAGCAGCCCCTATCGAACTAGCACAGATACGCAGTATTTT. Translated, it gives CASSPYRTSTDTQYF.

This clone occurred a few times. CDR3 amino acids: CASGLPGGDYEQYF. The DNA for the CDR3 is TGTGCTAGTGGTTTGCCAGGGGGCGACTACGAGCAGTACTTC. The J gene is TRBJ2-7, the V gene TRBV12-5; 8 bases line up with TRBD1. V lost 2 bases and J lost 3; bases outside the gene matches: 3. The CDR3 runs to 14 residues. Looked up from germline, CDR1 is LGHNT and CDR2 is FRNRAP.

This chain uses TRBV5-1 with TRBJ1-1, with 7 bases identical to TRBD1. V lost 4 bases to trimming and J lost 7 bases; unmatched junction nucleotides: 16. Germline V gene lookup returns CDR1 SGHRS and CDR2 YFSETQ. The CDR3 sequence is 16 residues long. CDR3 DNA sequence: TGCGCCAGCAGCCCGTCAGATACAGGGGCGGGGAGTGAAGCTTTCTTT. As protein: CASSPSDTGAGSEAFF.

This chain joins TRBV6-1 and TRBJ2-3, with 13 bases identical to TRBD2. Germline lookup yields CDR1 MNHNS and CDR2 SASEGT. The CDR3 length is 15 residues. J gave up 3 bases and V 9 bases, and 6 bases lay outside the gene matches. CDR3 DNA: TGTGCCAGTACTAGCGGGAGGGCCGTAACAGATACGCAGTATTTT. It is translated as CASTSGRAVTDTQYF.

The gene calls are TRBV6-5 and TRBJ2-4, with 7 bases lining up with TRBD1. The germline V gene encodes CDR1 MNHEY and CDR2 SVGAGI. Unmatched junction bases numbered 4, after V lost 5 bases and J lost 0 bases. This CDR3 is built from 15 residues. The chain's CDR3 is CASSNGQAAKNIQYF. The DNA for the CDR3 is TGTGCCAGCAGTAACGGACAGGCAGCCAAAAACATTCAGTACTTC.

The chain joins TRBV5-4 to TRBJ2-2; 11 bases fit TRBD2. Germline assignment: CDR1 SGHNT and CDR2 YYREEE (reference sequence). Trimming at V came to 3 bases and at J to 3 bases, leaving 10 bases not matched to a gene. This CDR3 spans 18 amino acids. This chain's CDR3 is CASSSLLAGDLDTGELFF. CDR3 sequence (DNA): TGTGCCAGCAGCTCCTTACTAGCGGGGGACCTGGACACCGGGGAGCTGTTTTTT. The full variable domain, rest sourced from reference TRBV5-4 and TRBJ2-2, is ETGVTQSPTHLIKTRGQQVTLRCSSQSGHNTVSWYQQALGQGPQFIFQYYREEENGRGNFPPRFSGLQFPNYSSELNVNALELDDSALYLCASSSLLAGDLDTGELFFGEGSRLTVL.

V is TRBV9 and J is TRBJ2-5, with 8 positions matching TRBD2. The CDR3 covers 12 residues. The V gene's germline CDR1 is SGDLS and CDR2 YYNGEE. Trimming at V came to 6 bases and at J to 5 bases, leaving 3 bases not matched to a gene. As DNA, the CDR3 is TGTGCCAGCACGCCGGGGGGGGAGACCCAGTACTTC. Its translation is CASTPGGETQYF.

V and J are TRBV28 and TRBJ1-5, with TRBD1 matching over 9 bases. Germline assignment: CDR1 MDHEN and CDR2 SYDVKM. J was trimmed by 4 bases and V by 2 bases; bases with no gene match: 0. CDR3 length equals 14 residues. CDR3 loop: CASSLGTGNQPQHF. The CDR3 nucleotides read TGTGCCAGCAGTTTAGGGACAGGGAATCAGCCCCAGCATTTT.